One and the same sample provided the 9 T cell receptor beta chains below, sequenced in a study of human T cells and chemical hapten exposure (TCRdb year 2021). The time point label corresponds to: patch test 1, 2 weeks after DPC sensitization. Reading the label with the study, this specimen's treatment or condition is: therapeutic diphenylcyclopropenone sensitization with weekly scalp DPC. Library method: RACE. This sample was sequenced with a NextSeq 500. TCRdb passed the public sequencing reads through fastp at Q25 and MiXCR, retaining productive beta sequences. Rows with one shared CDR3 protein collapse into an entry with the most common genes and DNA. The sample has 80,000 to 100,000 distinct CDR3 sequences on record, around 12% of them singletons. The ten largest make up roughly 2.1% of the sample. Specimen: whole blood, collected in connection with sensitization to the hapten diphenylcyclopropenone (DPC). The source of these receptors is a woman aged 35 to 49 with alopecia areata. Some clones in this sample may be carry-over from other donors' samples.

This clonotype was seen more than once but under ten times. Because the CDR3's place on the DNA is in doubt, the DNA is left out and the CDR3 is given as listed by TCRdb. The V and J genes are TRBV5-8 and TRBJ1-4; the table's D call TRBD1 went unverified against the DNA. Germline V CDR1 and CDR2: SGHTS, YDEGEE. The CDR3 extends over 15 residues, inclusive of both ends. The CDR3 is CASSFGPGSFEKLFF.

This clonotype occurred many times. This sequence joins TRBV28 and TRBJ2-1, with D uncertain. V was cut by 0 bases and J by 10 bases, with 4 bases left in between. Germline assignment: CDR1 MDHEN and CDR2 SYDVKM. The CDR3 consists of 11 residues. The CDR3 nucleotides are TGTGCCAGCAGTTTATGGGGCGAGCAGTTCTTC. Its protein product is CASSLWGEQFF.

This clonotype occurred many times. V is TRBV12-3 or TRBV12-4 and J is TRBJ1-1; D uncertain. Trimming shortened V by 6 bases and J by 5 bases, and 13 bases separated the two germline ends. This CDR3 is 13 amino acids long. CDR3 loop: CASSHLSDTEAFF. CDR3 sequence (DNA): TGTGCCAGCAGCCACCTCAGTGATACTGAAGCTTTCTTT.

The sample holds a few counts of this clonotype. This rearrangement joins TRBV28 to TRBJ2-7, with 8 bases fitting TRBD1. The CDR3 totals 16 residues. Germline CDR1 reads MDHEN; CDR2 reads SYDVKM. Losses at the gene ends were 1 base for V and 0 bases for J; bases not matched to a gene: 5. CDR3 protein: CASSLYQGANSYEQYF. DNA for the CDR3: TGTGCCAGCAGTTTATATCAGGGGGCGAACTCCTACGAGCAGTACTTC.

This clonotype was counted a few times. The genes are TRBV7-2 and TRBJ2-6; D may be TRBD1 (5 bases). This CDR3 is built from 16 residues. Germline CDR1 reads SGHTA; CDR2 reads FQGNSA. The V end lost 1 base, the J end lost 3 bases, and 10 bases lay between the germline ends. CDR3 amino acids: CASSLVGVGGANVLTF. The CDR3 DNA is TGTGCCAGCAGCTTAGTAGGGGTAGGTGGGGCCAACGTCCTGACTTTC.

The gene calls are TRBV21-1 and TRBJ2-4. TRBV21-1 is annotated as a pseudogene. The CDR3 sequence is 16 residues long. Here the CDR3 reads CASSKKWGLAKNIQYF. The CDR3 nucleotides are TGTGCCAGCAGCAAGAAGTGGGGGCTAGCCAAAAACATTCAGTACTTC.

This clonotype has at least ten counts. The V and J genes are TRBV6-2 or TRBV6-3 and TRBJ1-5; 7 bases are a match to TRBD1. The CDR3 has 13 amino acids. The ends lost 6 bases at V and 5 bases at J; junction bases unmatched: 4. CDR1 and CDR2 from the germline V gene are MNHEY and SVGEGT. CDR3 amino acids: CASRDRDDQPQHF. The CDR3 DNA reads TGTGCCAGCAGAGACAGGGACGATCAGCCCCAGCATTTT.

The chain employs TRBV7-3 and TRBJ1-1; 9 bases line up with TRBD1. Germline CDR1 and CDR2: SGHTA and FQGTGA. V was clipped by 6 bases and J by 3 bases; unmatched bases: 2. The CDR3 extends over 13 amino acids. The CDR3 sequence is CASRRQGDTEAFF. The CDR3, as DNA: TGTGCCAGCAGGAGACAGGGGGACACTGAAGCTTTCTTT.

This chain uses TRBV7-3 with TRBJ2-1; possible D gene TRBD2, 5 bases. Germline V gene sequence: CDR1 SGHTA, CDR2 FQGTGA. The ends were cut back, 3 bases at V and 9 bases at J, with 12 bases in the middle. The CDR3 runs 13 residues. CDR3 coding DNA: TGTGCCAGCAGCTTCAACGAACGGGGTGAGCAGTTCTTC. Protein sequence: CASSFNERGEQFF. Full variable domain (rest looked up from reference TRBV7-3 and TRBJ2-1): GAGVSQTPSNKVTEKGKYVELRCDPISGHTALYWYRQSLGQGPEFLIYFQGTGAADDSGLPNDRFFAVRPEGSVSTLKIQRTERGDSAVYLCASSFNERGEQFFGPGTRLTVL.